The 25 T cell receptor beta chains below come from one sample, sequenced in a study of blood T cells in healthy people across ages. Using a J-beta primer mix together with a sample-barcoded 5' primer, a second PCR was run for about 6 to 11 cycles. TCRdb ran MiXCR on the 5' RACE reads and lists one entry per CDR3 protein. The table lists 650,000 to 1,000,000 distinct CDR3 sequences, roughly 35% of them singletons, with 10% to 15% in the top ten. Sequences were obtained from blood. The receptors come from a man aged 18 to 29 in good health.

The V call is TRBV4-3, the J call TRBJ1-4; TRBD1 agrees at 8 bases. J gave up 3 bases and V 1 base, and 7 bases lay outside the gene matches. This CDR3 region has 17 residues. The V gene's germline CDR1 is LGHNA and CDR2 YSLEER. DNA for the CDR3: TGCGCCAGCAGCCAAGGGGCAGGGGGCTCGGCTAATGAAAAACTGTTTTTT. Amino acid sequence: CASSQGAGGSANEKLFF.

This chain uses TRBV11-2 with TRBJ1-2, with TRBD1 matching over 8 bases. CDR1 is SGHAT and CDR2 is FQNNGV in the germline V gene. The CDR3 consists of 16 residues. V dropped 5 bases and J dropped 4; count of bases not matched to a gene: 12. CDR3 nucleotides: TGTGCCAGCAGCCTATGGGACAGGCCAGAAACCTATGGCTACACCTTC. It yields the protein CASSLWDRPETYGYTF. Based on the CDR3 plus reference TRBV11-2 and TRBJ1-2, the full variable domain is EAGVAQSPRYKIIEKRQSVAFWCNPISGHATLYWYQQILGQGPKLLIQFQNNGVVDDSQLPKDRFSAERLKGVDSTLKIQPAKLEDSAVYLCASSLWDRPETYGYTFGSGTRLTVV.

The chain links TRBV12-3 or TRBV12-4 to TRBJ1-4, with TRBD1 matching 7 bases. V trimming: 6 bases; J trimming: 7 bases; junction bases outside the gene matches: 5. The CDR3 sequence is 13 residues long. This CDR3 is CASRRDSSEKLFF. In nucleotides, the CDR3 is TGTGCCAGCAGGAGGGACAGTAGTGAAAAACTGTTTTTT.

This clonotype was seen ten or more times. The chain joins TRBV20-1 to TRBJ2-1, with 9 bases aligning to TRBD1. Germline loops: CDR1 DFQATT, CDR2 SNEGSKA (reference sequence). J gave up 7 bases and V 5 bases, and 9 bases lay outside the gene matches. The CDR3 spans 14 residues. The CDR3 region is CSAYTGGEWNEQFF. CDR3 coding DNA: TGCAGTGCTTATACAGGGGGCGAGTGGAATGAGCAGTTCTTC.

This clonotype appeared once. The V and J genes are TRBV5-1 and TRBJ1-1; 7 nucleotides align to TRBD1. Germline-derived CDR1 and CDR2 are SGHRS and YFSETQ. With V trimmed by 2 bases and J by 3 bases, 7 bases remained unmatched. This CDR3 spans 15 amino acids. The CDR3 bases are TGCGCCAGCAGCTTAATACAGGGGCCGGACACTGAAGCTTTCTTT. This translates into CASSLIQGPDTEAFF.

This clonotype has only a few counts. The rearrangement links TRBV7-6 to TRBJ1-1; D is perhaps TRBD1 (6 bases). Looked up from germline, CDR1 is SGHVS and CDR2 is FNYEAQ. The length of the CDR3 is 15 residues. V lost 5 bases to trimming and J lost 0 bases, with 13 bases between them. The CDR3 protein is CASSAGQSMNTEAFF. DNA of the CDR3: TGTGCCAGCAGCGCAGGACAGAGCATGAACACTGAAGCTTTCTTT.

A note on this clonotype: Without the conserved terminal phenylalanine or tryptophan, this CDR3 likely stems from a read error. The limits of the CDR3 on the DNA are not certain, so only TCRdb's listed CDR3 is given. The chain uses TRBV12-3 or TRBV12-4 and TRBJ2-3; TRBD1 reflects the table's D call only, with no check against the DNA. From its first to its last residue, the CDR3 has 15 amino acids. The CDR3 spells CASRLDRGRADTQYS.

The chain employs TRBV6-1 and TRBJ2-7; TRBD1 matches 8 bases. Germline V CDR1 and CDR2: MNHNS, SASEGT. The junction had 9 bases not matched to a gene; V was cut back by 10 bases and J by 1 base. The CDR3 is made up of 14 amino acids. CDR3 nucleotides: TGTGCCACAAAACCGGGACAGGCGTCCTACGAGCAGTACTTC. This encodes CATKPGQASYEQYF.

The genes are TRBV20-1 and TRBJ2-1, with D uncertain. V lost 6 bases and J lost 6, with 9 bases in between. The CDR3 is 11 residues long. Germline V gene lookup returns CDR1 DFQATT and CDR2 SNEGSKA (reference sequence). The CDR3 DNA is TGCAGTGCCAAACTCGTCAATGAGCAGTTCTTC. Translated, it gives CSAKLVNEQFF.

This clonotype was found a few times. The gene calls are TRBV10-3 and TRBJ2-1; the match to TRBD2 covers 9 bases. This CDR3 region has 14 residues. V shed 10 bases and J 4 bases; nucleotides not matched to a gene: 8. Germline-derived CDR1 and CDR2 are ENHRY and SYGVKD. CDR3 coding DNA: TGTGCCACGCGGACTAGCGAGGGGTACAATGAGCAGTTCTTC. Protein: CATRTSEGYNEQFF.

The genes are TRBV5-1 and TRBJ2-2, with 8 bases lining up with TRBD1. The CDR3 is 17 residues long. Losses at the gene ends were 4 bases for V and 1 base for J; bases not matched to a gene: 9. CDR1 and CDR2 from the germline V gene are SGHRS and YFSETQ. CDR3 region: CASSQIPGTGNTGELFF. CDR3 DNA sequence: TGCGCCAGCAGCCAAATCCCTGGGACAGGGAACACCGGGGAGCTGTTTTTT. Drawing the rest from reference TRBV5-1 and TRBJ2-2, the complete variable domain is KAGVTQTPRYLIKTRGQQVTLSCSPISGHRSVSWYQQTPGQGLQFLFEYFSETQRNKGNFPGRFSGRQFSNSRSEMNVSTLELGDSALYLCASSQIPGTGNTGELFFGEGSRLTVL.

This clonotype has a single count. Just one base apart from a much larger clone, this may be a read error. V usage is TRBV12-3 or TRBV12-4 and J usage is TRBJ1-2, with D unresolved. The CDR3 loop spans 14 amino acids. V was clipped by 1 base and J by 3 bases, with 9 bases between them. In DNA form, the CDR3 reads TGTGCCAGCAGTTTAGTAAGGACCGACTATGGCTACACCTTC. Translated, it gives CASSLVRTDYGYTF.

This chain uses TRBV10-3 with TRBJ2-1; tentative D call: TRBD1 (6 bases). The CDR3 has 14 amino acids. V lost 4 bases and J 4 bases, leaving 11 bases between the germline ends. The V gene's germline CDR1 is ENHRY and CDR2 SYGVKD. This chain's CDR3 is CAISVRDTYNEQFF. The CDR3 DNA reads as TGTGCCATCAGTGTAAGGGACACTTACAATGAGCAGTTCTTC.

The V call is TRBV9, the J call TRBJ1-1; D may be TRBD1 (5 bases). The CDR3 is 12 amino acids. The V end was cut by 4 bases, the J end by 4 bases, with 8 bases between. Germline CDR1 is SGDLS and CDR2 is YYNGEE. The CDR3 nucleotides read TGTGCCAGCAGCCGAGACAGCACTGAAGCTTTCTTT. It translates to CASSRDSTEAFF.

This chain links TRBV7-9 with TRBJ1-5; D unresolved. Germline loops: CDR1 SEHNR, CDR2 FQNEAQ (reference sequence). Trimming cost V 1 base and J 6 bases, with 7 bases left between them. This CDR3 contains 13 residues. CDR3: CASSLDGLQPQHF. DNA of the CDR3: TGTGCCAGCAGCTTAGATGGTCTTCAGCCCCAGCATTTT.

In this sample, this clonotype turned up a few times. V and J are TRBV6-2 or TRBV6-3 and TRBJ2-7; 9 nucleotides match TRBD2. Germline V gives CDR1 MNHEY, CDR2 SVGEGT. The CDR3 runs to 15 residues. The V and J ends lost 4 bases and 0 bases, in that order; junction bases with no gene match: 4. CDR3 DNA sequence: TGTGCCAGCAGTTCCGTAGCGGGGGACTCCTACGAGCAGTACTTC. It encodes CASSSVAGDSYEQYF.

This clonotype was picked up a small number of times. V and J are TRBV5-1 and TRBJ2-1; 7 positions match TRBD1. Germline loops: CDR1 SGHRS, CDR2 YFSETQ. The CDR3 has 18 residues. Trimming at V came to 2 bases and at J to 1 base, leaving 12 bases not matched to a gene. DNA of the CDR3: TGCGCCAGCAGCTTAAACCCACAGGGGCCTTATTCCTACAATGAGCAGTTCTTC. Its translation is CASSLNPQGPYSYNEQFF.

CDR3 DNA: TGTGCCAGCGGGACCCTCAGGGGAAACACTGAAGCTTTCTTT. This sequence encodes CASGTLRGNTEAFF. The chain has TRBV6-2 or TRBV6-3 and TRBJ1-1; D might be TRBD1 (6 bases). V dropped 8 bases and J dropped 2 bases, with 15 bases sitting between them. The CDR3 contains 14 residues. Germline-derived CDR1 and CDR2 are MNHEY and SVGEGT.

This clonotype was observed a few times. The CDR3 nucleotides read TGTGCCAGCAGCTATGCAGGAGACTACGAGCAGTACTTC. Translation: CASSYAGDYEQYF. This chain joins TRBV12-3 or TRBV12-4 and TRBJ2-7, with no clear D. The V end lost 6 bases, the J end lost 3 bases, and 12 bases lay between the germline ends. CDR3 size: 13 residues.

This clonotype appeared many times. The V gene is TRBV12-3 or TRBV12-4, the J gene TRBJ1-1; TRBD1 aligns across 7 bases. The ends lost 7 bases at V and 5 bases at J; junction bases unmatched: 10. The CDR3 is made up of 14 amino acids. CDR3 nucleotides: TGTGCCAGCAATTCGAGGGGGCATAGGACTGAAGCTTTCTTT. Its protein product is CASNSRGHRTEAFF.

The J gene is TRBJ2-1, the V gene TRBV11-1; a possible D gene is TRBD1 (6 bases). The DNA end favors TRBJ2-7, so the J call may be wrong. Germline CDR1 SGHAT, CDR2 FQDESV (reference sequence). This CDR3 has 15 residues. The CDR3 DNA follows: TGTGCCACTAACGGACAGTCGAGCTCCTACAATGAGCAGTACTTC. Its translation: CATNGQSSSYNEQYF.

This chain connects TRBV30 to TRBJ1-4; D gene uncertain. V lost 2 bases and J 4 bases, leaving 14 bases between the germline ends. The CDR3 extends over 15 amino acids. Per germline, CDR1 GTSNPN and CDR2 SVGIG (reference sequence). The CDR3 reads CAWSPSKAFNEKLFF. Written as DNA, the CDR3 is TGTGCCTGGAGTCCCTCGAAGGCCTTTAATGAAAAACTGTTTTTT.

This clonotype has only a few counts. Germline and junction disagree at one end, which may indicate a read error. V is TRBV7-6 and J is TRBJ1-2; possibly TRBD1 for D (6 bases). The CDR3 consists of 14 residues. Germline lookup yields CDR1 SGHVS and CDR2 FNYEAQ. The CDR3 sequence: CASSVAGAGHGYTF. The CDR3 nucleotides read TGTGCCAGCAGCGTAGCAGGGGCTGGGCATGGCTACACCTTC.

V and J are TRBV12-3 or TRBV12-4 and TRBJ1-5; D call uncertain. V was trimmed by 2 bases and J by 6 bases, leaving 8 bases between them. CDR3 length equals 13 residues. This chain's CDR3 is CASSLNGSQPQHF. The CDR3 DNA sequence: TGTGCCAGCAGTTTAAACGGGAGTCAGCCCCAGCATTTT.

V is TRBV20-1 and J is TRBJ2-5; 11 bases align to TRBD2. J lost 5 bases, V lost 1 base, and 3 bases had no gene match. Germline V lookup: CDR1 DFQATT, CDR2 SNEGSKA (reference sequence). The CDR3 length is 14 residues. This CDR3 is CSARGLAGRETQYF. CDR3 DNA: TGCAGTGCTAGAGGACTAGCGGGGAGGGAGACCCAGTACTTC.